This T cell receptor beta chain was recovered during a study of T cells after yellow fever vaccination. CDR3 length equals 13 residues. CDR1 and CDR2 (germline): DFQATT, SNEGSKA (reference sequence). In TCRdb, the 5' RACE reads were re-called with MiXCR into one record per CDR3 protein. Of 150,000 or so distinct CDR3 sequences detected, about 7% appear once; the ten largest clones hold 2.5% to 3%. As concerns this clonotype: It may be a read error: a sequence one base away is much more abundant.

The sequence was collected from a young man who received the YFV17D yellow fever vaccine. The chain is built from TRBV20-1 and TRBJ1-1; TRBD1 agrees at 9 bases. This specimen consisted of CD4+ T cells sorted from PBMCs, obtained more than 4 days after the first yellow fever vaccination. The CDR3 region is CSAHRGLGTVAFF. CDR3 bases: TGCAGTGCTCACAGGGGGCTAGGTACTGTAGCTTTCTTT.